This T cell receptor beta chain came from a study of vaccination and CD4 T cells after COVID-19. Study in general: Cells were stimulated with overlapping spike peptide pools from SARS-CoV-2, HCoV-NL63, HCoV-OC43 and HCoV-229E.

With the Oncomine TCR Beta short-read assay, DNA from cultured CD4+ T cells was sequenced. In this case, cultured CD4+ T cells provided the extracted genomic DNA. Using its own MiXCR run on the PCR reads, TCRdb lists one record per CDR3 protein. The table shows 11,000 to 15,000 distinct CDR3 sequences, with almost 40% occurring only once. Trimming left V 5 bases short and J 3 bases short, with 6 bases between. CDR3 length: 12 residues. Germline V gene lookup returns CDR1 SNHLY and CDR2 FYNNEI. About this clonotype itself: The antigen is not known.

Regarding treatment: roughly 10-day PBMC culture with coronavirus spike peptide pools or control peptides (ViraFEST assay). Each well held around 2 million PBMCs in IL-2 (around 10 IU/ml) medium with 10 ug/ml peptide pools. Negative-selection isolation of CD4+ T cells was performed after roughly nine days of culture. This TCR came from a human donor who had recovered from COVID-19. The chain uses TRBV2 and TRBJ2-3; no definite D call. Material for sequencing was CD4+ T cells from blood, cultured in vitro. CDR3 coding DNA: TGTGCCAGCAGTCGACTGACAGATACGCAGTATTTT. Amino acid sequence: CASSRLTDTQYF.